The 10 T cell receptor beta chains below all came from one sample that was sequenced in a study of blood T cell repertoires in COVID-19. Repertoires were generated with immunoSEQ multiplex PCR, while TCRdb's copy carries only in-frame clones and drops some. The data show some 330,000 clones, 70% to 90% seen once. Sequences were obtained from peripheral blood. All receptors derive from a woman aged 50 to 65 with active or convalescent COVID-19.

This chain joins TRBV7-2 and TRBJ2-7, with 12 bases lining up with TRBD2. The CDR3 has 14 residues. CDR1 is SGHTA, CDR2 FQGNSA, per germline. V was clipped by 5 bases and J by 4 bases; unmatched bases: 3. This CDR3 reads CASSLLAGGYEQYF. As DNA, the CDR3 is TGTGCCAGCAGCCTACTAGCGGGAGGATACGAGCAGTACTTC.

The chain is built from TRBV6-5 and TRBJ1-2; 7 nucleotides line up with TRBD1. Germline CDR1 and CDR2: MNHEY and SVGAGI. This CDR3 contains 14 residues. The V and J ends lost 5 bases and 0 bases, in that order; junction bases with no gene match: 3. CDR3 DNA sequence: TGTGCCAGCAGTCGGGACAGACCTAACTATGGCTACACCTTC. Its translation is CASSRDRPNYGYTF.

The gene calls are TRBV19 and TRBJ2-1, with D perhaps TRBD1 (5 bases). CDR1 is LNHDA, CDR2 SQIVND, per germline (reference sequence). The V and J ends lost 4 bases and 1 base respectively, with 14 bases between them. There are 16 residues in the CDR3. The CDR3 nucleotides read TGTGCCAGTAGTACCCCAAGGACACTATCCTACAATGAGCAGTTCTTC. Translating it yields CASSTPRTLSYNEQFF.

The gene calls are TRBV7-2 and TRBJ1-6; possibly TRBD1 for D (6 bases). CDR1 and CDR2 from the germline V gene are SGHTA and FQGNSA. This CDR3 has 17 amino acids. V lost 1 base and J lost 9, with 19 bases in between. For the CDR3, the DNA is TGTGCCAGCAGCTTAGTTGGGGGGGGGCTGACGGCTTCACCCCTCCACTTT. Protein sequence: CASSLVGGGLTASPLHF.

This chain connects TRBV15 to TRBJ2-5, with D tentatively TRBD2 (5 bases). CDR3 length: 15 residues. The germline V gene has CDR1 LNHNV and CDR2 YYDKDF (reference sequence). Trimming stripped 1 base from V and 4 bases from J, with 13 bases between. This CDR3 is CATSRGGGSPETQYF. The CDR3 coding sequence is TGTGCCACCAGCAGAGGTGGAGGTTCGCCAGAGACCCAGTACTTC.

The rearrangement uses TRBV6-5 and TRBJ1-1; the D gene is possibly TRBD1 (6 bases). CDR3 size: 15 residues. CDR1 is MNHEY, CDR2 SVGAGI, per germline. Trimming cost V 2 bases and J 0 bases, with 10 bases left between them. The CDR3 protein is CASSYGGRLNTEAFF. The CDR3 DNA is TGTGCCAGCAGTTACGGGGGCCGGTTGAACACTGAAGCTTTCTTT.

The chain carries TRBV27 and TRBJ1-5; D ambiguous. The CDR3 has 14 residues. CDR1 is MNHEY and CDR2 is SMNVEV in the germline V gene (reference sequence). V was pared by 3 bases and J by 4 bases, with 10 bases between. The CDR3 coding sequence is TGTGCCAGCAGTTTTGAACACGGGAATCAGCCCCAGCATTTT. Translation gives CASSFEHGNQPQHF.

In its sample, this clone was seen a few times. The chain combines TRBV7-6 with TRBJ2-7; TRBD2 might be the D (6 bases). Trimming removed 5 bases from V and 1 base from J, with 15 bases in between. The CDR3 runs 15 residues. From germline, CDR1 is SGHVS and CDR2 FNYEAQ. This chain's CDR3 is CASSPMGGPSYEQYF. CDR3 nucleotides: TGTGCCAGCAGCCCCATGGGGGGTCCATCCTACGAGCAGTACTTC. The full variable domain, rest sourced from reference TRBV7-6 and TRBJ2-7, is GAGVSQSPRYKVTKRGQDVALRCDPISGHVSLYWYRQALGQGPEFLTYFNYEAQQDKSGLPNDRFSAERPEGSISTLTIQRTEQRDSAMYRCASSPMGGPSYEQYFGPGTRLTVT.

The genes are TRBV13 and TRBJ1-2; TRBD1 matches at 9 bases. CDR1 and CDR2 (germline): PRHDT, FYEKMQ (reference sequence). V gave up 4 bases and J gave up 4 bases; unmatched junction bases: 10. This CDR3 comprises 16 residues. In DNA form, the CDR3 reads TGTGCCAGCAGCTCCGGTACGGGACAGGGATTCTATGGCTACACCTTC. It is translated as CASSSGTGQGFYGYTF.

Written as DNA, the CDR3 is TGTGCCAGCAGCTGGAGGGAGACCCAGTACTTC. This encodes CASSWRETQYF. The genes are TRBV13 and TRBJ2-5, with D possibly being TRBD2 (5 bases). Germline V gene data show CDR1 as PRHDT and CDR2 as FYEKMQ (reference sequence). The V and J ends lost 4 bases and 5 bases respectively, with 5 bases between them. The length of the CDR3 is 11 residues.